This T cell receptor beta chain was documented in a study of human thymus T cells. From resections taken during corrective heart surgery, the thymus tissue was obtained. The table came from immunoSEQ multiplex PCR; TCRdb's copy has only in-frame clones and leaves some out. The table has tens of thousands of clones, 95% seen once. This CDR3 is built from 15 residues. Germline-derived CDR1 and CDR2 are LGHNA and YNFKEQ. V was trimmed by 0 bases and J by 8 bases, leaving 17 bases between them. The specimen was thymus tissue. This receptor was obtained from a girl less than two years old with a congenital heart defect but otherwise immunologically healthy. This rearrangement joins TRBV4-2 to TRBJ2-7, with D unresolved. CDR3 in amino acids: CASSQETEPLMKQYF. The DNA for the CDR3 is TGTGCCAGCAGCCAAGAGACGGAGCCCTTGATGAAGCAGTACTTC.